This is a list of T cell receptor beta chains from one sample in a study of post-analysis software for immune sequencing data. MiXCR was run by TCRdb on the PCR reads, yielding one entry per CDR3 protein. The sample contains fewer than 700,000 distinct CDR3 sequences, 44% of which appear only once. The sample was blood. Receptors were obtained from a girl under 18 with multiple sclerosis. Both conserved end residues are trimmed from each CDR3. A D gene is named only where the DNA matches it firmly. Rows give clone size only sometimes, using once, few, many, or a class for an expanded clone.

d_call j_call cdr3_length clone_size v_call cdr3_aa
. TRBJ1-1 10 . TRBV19 VSSIGATEAF
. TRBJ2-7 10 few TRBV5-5 ASSPTPLGQY
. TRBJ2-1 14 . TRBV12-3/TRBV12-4 ANTLGVGRAHNEQF
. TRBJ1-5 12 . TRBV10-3 AIGEGQGNQPQH
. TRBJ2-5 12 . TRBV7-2 ASSLDWTVETQY
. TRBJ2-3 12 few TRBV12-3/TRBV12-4 ASSSSTSTDTQY
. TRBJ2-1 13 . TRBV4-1 ASSQGSGNYNEQF
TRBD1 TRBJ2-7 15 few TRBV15 ATSREDPGQGAYEQY
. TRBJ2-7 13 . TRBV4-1 ASSQDTRESYEQY
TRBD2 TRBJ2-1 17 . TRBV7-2 ASSRRLAESFSSYNEQF
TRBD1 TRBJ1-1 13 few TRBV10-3 AIRRDRGHGTEAF
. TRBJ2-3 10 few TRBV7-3 ASSSPRDTQY
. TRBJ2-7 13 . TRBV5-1 ASSLVGRSTYEQY
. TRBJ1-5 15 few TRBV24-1 ATSEGAPYMSNQPQH
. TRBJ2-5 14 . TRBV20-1 SARAGRQGRRETQY
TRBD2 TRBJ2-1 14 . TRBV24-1 ATSDASGRVYNEQF
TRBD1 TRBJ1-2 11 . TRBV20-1 SALQGAGYGYT
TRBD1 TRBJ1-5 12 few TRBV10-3 AISEDRGRQPQH
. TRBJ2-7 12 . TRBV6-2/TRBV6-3 ASSKTSIAYEQY
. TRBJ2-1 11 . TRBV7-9 ASFIRGYNEQF
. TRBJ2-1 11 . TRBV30 AWEGRVENEQF
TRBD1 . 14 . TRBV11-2 ASSLRPGQGINEQY
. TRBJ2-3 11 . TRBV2 ASSGGMGDTQY
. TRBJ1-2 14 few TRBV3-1 ASSQGGAPRGYGYT